These 23 T cell receptor beta chains were all obtained from the same sample, sequenced in a study of CD8+CD57+ T cells in acquired aplastic anemia. Genomic DNA constituted the template upon which TCR beta VDJ and CDR3 profiling was performed. A single record per CDR3 protein comes from TCRdb applying MiXCR to the reads. This table holds 200,000 to 250,000 distinct CDR3 sequences, around three fifths found once. An expansion of CD8+CD57+ cells by flow cytometry had been shown in patients chosen for sequencing. The sample consisted of sorted CD4+, CD8+, or CD8+CD57+ T cells (not recorded which) from PBMCs. Receptor source: a human donor with aplastic anemia.

This clonotype has just one count. The chain uses TRBV7-9 and TRBJ2-5; no definite D call. Germline CDR1 is SEHNR and CDR2 is FQNEAQ (reference sequence). This CDR3 comprises 13 residues. V was cut by 6 bases and J by 0 bases, with 8 bases left in between. This chain's CDR3 is CASSDGYQETQYF. The CDR3 DNA reads TGTGCCAGCAGTGACGGGTACCAAGAGACCCAGTACTTC.

The rearrangement uses TRBV10-3 and TRBJ1-1; D remains ambiguous. Germline CDR1 and CDR2: ENHRY and SYGVKD. This CDR3 contains 16 residues. Between the trimmed V and J ends, which lost 2 bases and 0 bases, there was a span of 13 bases. CDR3 region: CAISELQSGLNTEAFF. CDR3 in DNA: TGTGCCATCAGTGAGCTCCAGTCCGGTCTGAACACTGAAGCTTTCTTT.

The chain employs TRBV7-9 and TRBJ2-5, with 7 bases fitting TRBD1. Losses at the gene ends were 5 bases for V and 3 bases for J; bases not matched to a gene: 15. There are 17 residues in the CDR3. Germline assignment: CDR1 SEHNR and CDR2 FQNEAQ (reference sequence). Written as DNA, the CDR3 is TGTGCCAGCAGCCCAACCCAGGACAGGCAGAGGAAAGAGACCCAGTACTTC. It translates to CASSPTQDRQRKETQYF.

The sample holds one count of this clonotype. The gene calls are TRBV10-3 and TRBJ2-5; TRBD2 might be the D (6 bases). Trimming shortened V by 3 bases and J by 1 base, and 12 bases separated the two germline ends. The CDR3 has 15 amino acids. CDR1 is ENHRY, CDR2 SYGVKD, per germline. The CDR3 spells CAISDKVGGQETQYF. Here the CDR3 DNA reads TGTGCCATCAGTGATAAGGTGGGGGGCCAAGAGACCCAGTACTTC.

The chain couples TRBV9 to TRBJ1-6, with a tentative D call TRBD1 (6 bases). Germline V gene data show CDR1 as SGDLS and CDR2 as YYNGEE. The CDR3 contains 14 residues. Trimming stripped 3 bases from V and 10 bases from J, with 14 bases between. This CDR3 reads CASSAQGIPSPLHF. CDR3 coding DNA: TGTGCCAGCAGCGCACAGGGAATCCCATCACCCCTCCACTTT. Complete variable domain (other parts from reference TRBV9 and TRBJ1-6): DSGVTQTPKHLITATGQRVTLRCSPRSGDLSVYWYQQSLDQGLQFLIQYYNGEERAKGNILERFSAQQFPDLHSELNLSSLELGDSALYFCASSAQGIPSPLHFGNGTRLTVT.

The rearrangement joins TRBV15 to TRBJ1-1; no clear D gene. This CDR3 is built from 12 residues. V lost 0 bases and J lost 7, with 6 bases in between. Per the germline V gene, CDR1 is LNHNV and CDR2 is YYDKDF (reference sequence). For the CDR3, the DNA is TGTGCCACCAGCAGAGACGGCAATGAAGCTTTCTTT. It translates to CATSRDGNEAFF.

This clonotype was seen once. The V gene is TRBV5-1, the J gene TRBJ2-3, with 13 bases lining up with TRBD2. Per germline, CDR1 SGHRS and CDR2 YFSETQ. The CDR3 is 14 residues long. V shed 10 bases, J shed 4 bases, and the junction held 6 bases outside the gene matches. The CDR3 here is CAVGLAGDPDTQYF. The CDR3 coding sequence is TGCGCCGTAGGACTAGCGGGAGATCCAGATACGCAGTATTTT. Looking up the rest from reference TRBV5-1 and TRBJ2-3 gives the full variable domain: KAGVTQTPRYLIKTRGQQVTLSCSPISGHRSVSWYQQTPGQGLQFLFEYFSETQRNKGNFPGRFSGRQFSNSRSEMNVSTLELGDSALYLCAVGLAGDPDTQYFGPGTRLTVL.

The chain recombines TRBV19 with TRBJ2-1; D remains unclear. V lost 0 bases and J 9 bases, leaving 3 bases between the germline ends. This CDR3 comprises 11 residues. CDR1 is LNHDA, CDR2 SQIVND, per germline (reference sequence). The CDR3 coding sequence is TGTGCCAGTAGTATAGAGGGTGAGCAGTTCTTC. Residues: CASSIEGEQFF.

This chain connects TRBV20-1 to TRBJ2-7; the D gene is possibly TRBD1 (6 bases). This CDR3 region has 13 residues. V lost 2 bases to trimming and J lost 5 bases, with 13 bases between them. Per the germline V gene, CDR1 is DFQATT and CDR2 is SNEGSKA (reference sequence). The CDR3 loop reads CSARQTGIHEQYF. The CDR3 DNA reads as TGCAGTGCTAGACAAACAGGGATCCACGAGCAGTACTTC.

This chain uses TRBV20-1 with TRBJ2-7, with 8 positions matching TRBD1. There are 14 residues in the CDR3. The V gene's germline CDR1 is DFQATT and CDR2 SNEGSKA (reference sequence). With 1 base clipped from V and 4 bases from J, the junction kept 6 bases outside the gene matches. CDR3 amino acids: CSARGDRTMYEQYF. CDR3 bases: TGCAGTGCTAGAGGGGACAGGACGATGTACGAGCAGTACTTC.

The J gene is TRBJ2-1, the V gene TRBV20-1; D is possibly TRBD2 (6 bases). CDR1 is DFQATT and CDR2 is SNEGSKA in the germline V gene (reference sequence). The V gene lost 6 bases and the J gene lost 1 base, with 16 bases spanning the gap. The CDR3 is 15 residues long. The CDR3 bases are TGCAGTGCGCGGAATCTAGCGAGATCCTACAATGAGCAGTTCTTC. The encoded protein is CSARNLARSYNEQFF.

V and J are TRBV24-1 and TRBJ2-5; D unresolved. With 0 bases removed from V and 5 bases from J, the gap between germline ends came to 6 bases. Germline V gene data show CDR1 as KGHDR and CDR2 as SFDVKD. The CDR3 runs 13 residues. CDR3 amino acids: CATSDLDTETQYF. CDR3 in DNA: TGTGCCACCAGTGATTTGGACACGGAGACCCAGTACTTC.

About this clonotype: A read error may produce the germline difference seen at one junction end. The genes are TRBV10-3 and TRBJ2-1, with D tentatively TRBD1 or TRBD2 (5 bases each). CDR1 and CDR2 from the germline V gene are ENHRY and SYGVKD. The CDR3 has 15 amino acids. The DNA of the CDR3 is TGTGCCAGCAGTTTAAGAGGGGCGGGCTACAATGAGCAGTTCTTC. Its protein product is CASSLRGAGYNEQFF.

Details on this clonotype: One junction end does not reproduce the germline sequence, and a read error may be involved. The chain employs TRBV24-1 and TRBJ2-1; D remains ambiguous. This CDR3 has 15 residues. Germline CDR1 KGHDR, CDR2 SFDVKD. CDR3 DNA: TGTGCCAGCAGTTTATCGGTCTCCTCCTACAATGAGCAGTTCTTC. It is translated as CASSLSVSSYNEQFF.

This chain uses TRBV10-1 with TRBJ1-6, with D possibly TRBD1 on 6 matching bases. CDR1 is WNHNN and CDR2 is SYGVQD in the germline V gene (reference sequence). V was shortened by 8 bases and J by 0 bases, with 14 bases between the two germline ends. The CDR3 is made up of 16 amino acids. Here the CDR3 reads CASVGGPSSYNSPLHF. The CDR3 bases are TGCGCCAGCGTTGGGGGCCCCAGCTCCTATAATTCACCCCTCCACTTT.

CDR3 sequence (DNA): TGTGCCACCAAGACCGGGACTAGCGGGGTGAAGACCCAGTACTTC. It is translated as CATKTGTSGVKTQYF. The chain recombines TRBV6-5 with TRBJ2-5, with 13 bases identical to TRBD2. From germline, CDR1 is MNHEY and CDR2 SVGAGI. CDR3 size: 15 residues. V dropped 10 bases and J dropped 6; count of bases not matched to a gene: 11.

The chain couples TRBV2 to TRBJ2-5; no firm D call. In germline, CDR1 is SNHLY, CDR2 FYNNEI. The CDR3 extends over 15 amino acids. Trimming took off 3 bases at V and 5 bases at J, with 16 bases between the two ends. CDR3 sequence (DNA): TGTGCCAGCAGTGAGCGGACCTACGACGGGGAGACCCAGTACTTC. Its translation is CASSERTYDGETQYF. The whole variable domain, filled in from reference TRBV2 and TRBJ2-5, reads EPEVTQTPSHQVTQMGQEVILRCVPISNHLYFYWYRQILGQKVEFLVSFYNNEISEKSEIFDDQFSVERPDGSNFTLKIRSTKLEDSAMYFCASSERTYDGETQYFGPGTRLLVL.

This chain links TRBV25-1 with TRBJ2-6; D may be TRBD2 (5 bases). Per the germline V gene, CDR1 is MGHDK and CDR2 is SYGVNS. This CDR3 spans 16 amino acids. Trimming shortened V by 1 base and J by 0 bases, and 7 bases separated the two germline ends. Written as DNA, the CDR3 is TGTGCCAGCAGTGAATCTGGGAGCTCTGGGGCCAACGTCCTGACTTTC. This codes for CASSESGSSGANVLTF.

The chain uses TRBV7-9 and TRBJ2-3, with D unresolved. The CDR3 runs to 14 residues. The germline V gene encodes CDR1 SEHNR and CDR2 FQNEAQ (reference sequence). V was clipped by 5 bases and J by 2 bases, with 11 bases between them. CDR3 in amino acids: CASSGPSYTDTQYF. The CDR3 DNA follows: TGTGCCAGCAGCGGACCAAGCTACACAGATACGCAGTATTTT.

This clonotype came up a few times. The chain recombines TRBV24-1 with TRBJ1-1, with D hard to call. This CDR3 spans 17 amino acids. Per germline, CDR1 KGHDR and CDR2 SFDVKD. Trimming cost V 1 base and J 0 bases, with 14 bases left between them. The CDR3 nucleotides read TGTGCCACCAGTGATTTCCCACGAAGGACCATGAACACTGAAGCTTTCTTT. Translation gives CATSDFPRRTMNTEAFF.

The chain's CDR3 is CASSLVLGFSGNSPLHF. CDR3 nucleotide sequence: TGTGCCAGCAGCTTAGTTTTGGGGTTCTCGGGGAATTCACCCCTCCACTTT. The chain employs TRBV7-2 and TRBJ1-6, with no clear D. Germline V gene lookup returns CDR1 SGHTA and CDR2 FQGNSA. CDR3 length: 17 residues. The V and J ends lost 1 base and 7 bases respectively, with 17 bases between them.

V and J are TRBV7-6 and TRBJ1-2, with no clear D. Per germline, CDR1 SGHVS and CDR2 FNYEAQ. The CDR3 consists of 14 residues. Trimming pared 3 bases from V and 0 bases from J, leaving 8 bases between. CDR3 amino acids: CASSLGATNYGYTF. CDR3 coding DNA: TGTGCCAGCAGCTTGGGTGCAACTAACTATGGCTACACCTTC.

The chain employs TRBV12-3 or TRBV12-4 and TRBJ1-1; 7 positions agree with TRBD1. Trimming removed 6 bases from V and 1 base from J; junction bases left unmatched: 5. This CDR3 region has 14 residues. DNA for the CDR3: TGTGCCAGCAGAGGGACAGCCCCGAACACTGAAGCTTTCTTT. It codes for CASRGTAPNTEAFF.